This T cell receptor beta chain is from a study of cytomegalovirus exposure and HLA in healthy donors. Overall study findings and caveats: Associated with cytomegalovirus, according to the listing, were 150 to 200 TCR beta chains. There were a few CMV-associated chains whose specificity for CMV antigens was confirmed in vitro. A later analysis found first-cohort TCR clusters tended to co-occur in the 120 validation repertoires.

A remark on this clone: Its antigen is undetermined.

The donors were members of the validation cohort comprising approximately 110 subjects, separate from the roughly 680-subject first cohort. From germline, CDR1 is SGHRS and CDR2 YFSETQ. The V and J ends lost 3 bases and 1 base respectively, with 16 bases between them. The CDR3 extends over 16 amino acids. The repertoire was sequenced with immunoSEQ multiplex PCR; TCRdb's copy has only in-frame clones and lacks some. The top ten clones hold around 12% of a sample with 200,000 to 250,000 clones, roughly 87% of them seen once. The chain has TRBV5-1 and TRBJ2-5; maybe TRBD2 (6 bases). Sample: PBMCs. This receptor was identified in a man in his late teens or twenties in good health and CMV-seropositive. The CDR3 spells CASSWGVEVIQETQYF. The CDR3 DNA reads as TGCGCCAGCAGCTGGGGGGTGGAGGTGATCCAAGAGACCCAGTACTTC.